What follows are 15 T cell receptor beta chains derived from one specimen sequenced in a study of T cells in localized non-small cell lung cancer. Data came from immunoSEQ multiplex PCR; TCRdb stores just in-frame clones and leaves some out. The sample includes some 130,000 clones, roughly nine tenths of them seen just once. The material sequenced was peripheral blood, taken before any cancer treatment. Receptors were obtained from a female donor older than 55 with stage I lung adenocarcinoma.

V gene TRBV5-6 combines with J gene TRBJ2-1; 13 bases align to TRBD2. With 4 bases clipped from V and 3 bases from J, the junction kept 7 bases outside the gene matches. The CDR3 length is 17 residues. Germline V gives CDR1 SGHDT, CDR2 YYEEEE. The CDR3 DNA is TGTGCCAGCAGCCCCGGACTAGCGGGAGTTATCTACAATGAGCAGTTCTTC. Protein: CASSPGLAGVIYNEQFF.

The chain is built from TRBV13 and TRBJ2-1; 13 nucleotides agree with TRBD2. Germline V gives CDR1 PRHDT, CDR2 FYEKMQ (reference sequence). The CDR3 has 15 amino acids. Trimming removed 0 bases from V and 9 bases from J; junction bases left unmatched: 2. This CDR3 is CASSLGTSGRGEQFF. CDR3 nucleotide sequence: TGTGCCAGCAGCTTAGGAACTAGCGGGAGGGGTGAGCAGTTCTTC.

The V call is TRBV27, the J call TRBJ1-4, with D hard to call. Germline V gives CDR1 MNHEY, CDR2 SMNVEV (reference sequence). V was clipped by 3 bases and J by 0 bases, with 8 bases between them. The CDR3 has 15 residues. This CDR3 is CASSLAGATNEKLFF. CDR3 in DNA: TGTGCCAGCAGTTTGGCAGGCGCAACTAATGAAAAACTGTTTTTT.

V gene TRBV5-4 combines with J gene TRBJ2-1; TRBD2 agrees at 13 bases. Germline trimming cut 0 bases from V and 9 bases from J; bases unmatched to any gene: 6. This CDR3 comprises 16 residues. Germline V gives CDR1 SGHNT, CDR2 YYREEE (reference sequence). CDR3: CASSLGPLAGGGEQFF. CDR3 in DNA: TGTGCCAGCAGCTTGGGCCCACTAGCGGGAGGGGGTGAGCAGTTCTTC.

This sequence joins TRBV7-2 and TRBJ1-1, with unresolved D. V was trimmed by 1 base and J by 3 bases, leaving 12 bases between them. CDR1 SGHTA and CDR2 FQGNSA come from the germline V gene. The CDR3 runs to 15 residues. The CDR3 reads CASSLGSTRDTEAFF. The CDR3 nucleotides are TGTGCCAGCAGCTTAGGGTCGACTCGGGACACTGAAGCTTTCTTT.

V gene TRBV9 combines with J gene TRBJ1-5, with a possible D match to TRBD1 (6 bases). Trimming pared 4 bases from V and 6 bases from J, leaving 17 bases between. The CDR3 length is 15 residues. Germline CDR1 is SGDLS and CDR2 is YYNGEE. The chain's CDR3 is CASSYSPGDLQPQHF. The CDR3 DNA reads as TGTGCCAGCAGCTACTCCCCAGGGGATCTTCAGCCCCAGCATTTT.

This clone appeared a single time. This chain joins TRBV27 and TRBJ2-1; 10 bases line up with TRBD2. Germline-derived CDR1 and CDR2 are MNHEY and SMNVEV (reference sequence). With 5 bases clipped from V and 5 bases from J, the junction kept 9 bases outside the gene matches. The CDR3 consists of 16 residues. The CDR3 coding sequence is TGTGCCAGCAGTGACGTAGCGGGAGGTTCGCACAATGAGCAGTTCTTC. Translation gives CASSDVAGGSHNEQFF.

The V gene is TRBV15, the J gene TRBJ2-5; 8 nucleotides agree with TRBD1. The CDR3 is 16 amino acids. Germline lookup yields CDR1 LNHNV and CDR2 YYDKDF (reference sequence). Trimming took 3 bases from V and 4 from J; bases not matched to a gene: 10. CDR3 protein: CATSREDRVEVETQYF. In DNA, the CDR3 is TGTGCCACCAGCAGGGAGGACAGGGTTGAGGTAGAGACCCAGTACTTC.

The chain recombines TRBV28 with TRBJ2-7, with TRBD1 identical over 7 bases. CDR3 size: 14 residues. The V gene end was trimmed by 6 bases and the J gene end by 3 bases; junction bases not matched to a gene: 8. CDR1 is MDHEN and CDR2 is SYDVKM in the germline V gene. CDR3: CASSPGTAFYEQYF. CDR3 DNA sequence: TGTGCCAGCAGCCCCGGGACAGCCTTCTACGAGCAGTACTTC.

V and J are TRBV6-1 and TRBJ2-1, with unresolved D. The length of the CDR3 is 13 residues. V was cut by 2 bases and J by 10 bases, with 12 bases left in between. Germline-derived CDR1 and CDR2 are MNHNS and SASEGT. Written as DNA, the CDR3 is TGTGCCAGCAGTGAACGAAGGGATAACGAGCAGTTCTTC. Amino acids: CASSERRDNEQFF.

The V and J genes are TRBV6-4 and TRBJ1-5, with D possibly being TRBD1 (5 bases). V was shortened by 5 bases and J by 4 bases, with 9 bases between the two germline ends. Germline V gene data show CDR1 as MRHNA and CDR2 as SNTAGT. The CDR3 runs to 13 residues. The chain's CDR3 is CASSPGPNQPQHF. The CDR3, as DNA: TGTGCCAGCAGTCCAGGGCCAAATCAGCCCCAGCATTTT.

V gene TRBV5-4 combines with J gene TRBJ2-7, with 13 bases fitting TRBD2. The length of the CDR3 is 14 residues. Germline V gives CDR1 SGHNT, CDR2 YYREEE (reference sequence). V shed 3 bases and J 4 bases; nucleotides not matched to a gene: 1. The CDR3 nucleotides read TGTGCCAGCAGCTCGACTAGCGGGAGGTACGAGCAGTACTTC. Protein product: CASSSTSGRYEQYF.

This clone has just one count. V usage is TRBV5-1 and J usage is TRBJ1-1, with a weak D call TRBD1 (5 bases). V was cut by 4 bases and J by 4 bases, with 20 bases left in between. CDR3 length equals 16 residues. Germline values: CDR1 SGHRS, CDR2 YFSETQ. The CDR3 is CASSQQALGVGTEAFF. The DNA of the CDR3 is TGCGCCAGCAGCCAACAGGCTTTGGGTGTAGGCACTGAAGCTTTCTTT.

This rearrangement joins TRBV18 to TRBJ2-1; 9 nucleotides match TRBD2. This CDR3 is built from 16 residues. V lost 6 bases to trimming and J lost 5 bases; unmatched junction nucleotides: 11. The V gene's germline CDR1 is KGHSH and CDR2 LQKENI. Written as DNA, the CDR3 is TGTGCCAGCTCGGATGGGCGGGAGGGCCCTAACAATGAGCAGTTCTTC. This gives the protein CASSDGREGPNNEQFF.

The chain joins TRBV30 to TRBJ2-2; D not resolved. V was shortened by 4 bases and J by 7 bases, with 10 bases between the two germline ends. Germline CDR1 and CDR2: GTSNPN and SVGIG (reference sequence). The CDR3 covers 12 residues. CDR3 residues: CAWKGDDGELFF. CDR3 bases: TGTGCCTGGAAGGGCGATGACGGGGAGCTGTTTTTT.